Included here is one T cell receptor (beta chain) sequence, with context. Trimming pared 6 bases from V and 0 bases from J, leaving 5 bases between. Germline CDR1 and CDR2: MNHEY and SVGAGI. This CDR3 is 12 amino acids long. Original data processing: By means of reference gene primer amplification, nucleated cell counts were estimated. Measured with immunoSEQ multiplex PCR; TCRdb has only the in-frame clones, and not every one. Clone size and the V and J calls come from that table; the DNA yielded D and trimming. This sample has about 140,000 clones, with about 82% found just once. These data belong to a study of blood T cell repertoires in COVID-19. Looking at the study overall: Samples of COVID-19 (acute and convalescent) were obtained from the United States, Italy and Spain. Sources were T cells, B-cell-depleted T cells, or PBMCs; the material itself was cDNA or gDNA.

The sequencing sample was made of peripheral blood. The rearrangement joins TRBV6-5 to TRBJ1-2; D call uncertain. This receptor was identified in a woman aged 60-75 years with acute or convalescent COVID-19. CDR3 protein: CASRPANYGYTF. The CDR3 DNA reads as TGTGCCAGCAGGCCAGCTAACTATGGCTACACCTTC.